Below are 2 T cell receptor beta chains sequenced from a single sample in a study of shared clonotypes between healthy human individuals. The data were produced by immunoSEQ multiplex PCR, yet TCRdb's version contains in-frame clones alone and is incomplete. This repertoire shows around 1.6 million clones, nearly 99% found once; its top ten account for 0.4% to 0.45%. The sequenced sample consisted of naive CD4+ T cells sorted from blood. The subset denotes: CD45RA+ positively selected. The origin of the receptors is a man aged 30 to 45 in good health.

The rearrangement uses TRBV4-1 and TRBJ2-1; no reliable D call. This CDR3 contains 12 residues. Germline values: CDR1 MGHRA, CDR2 YSYEKL. Trimming removed 0 bases at V and 8 bases at J, with 5 bases between. The CDR3 protein is CASSQESYEQFF. The CDR3 DNA reads TGCGCCAGCAGCCAAGAAAGCTATGAGCAGTTCTTC.

This clone was recorded once. This chain joins TRBV2 and TRBJ2-7, with 7 bases fitting TRBD2. The trim removed 7 bases at V and 0 bases at J, leaving 9 bases unmatched. This CDR3 is built from 15 residues. The V gene's germline CDR1 is SNHLY and CDR2 FYNNEI. The CDR3 DNA follows: TGTGCCAGCACGCCCGGGACTATCAGCTCCTACGAGCAGTACTTC. This encodes CASTPGTISSYEQYF.